A single TCR beta chain is shown here with its context. Its antigen remains unknown. Here immunoSEQ multiplex PCR was the method, and the copy in TCRdb shows in-frame clones only, minus some. The data contain roughly 1,000,000 clones, about 84% of them singletons. The data are from a study of shared clonotypes between healthy human individuals. This CDR3 has 16 amino acids. Germline CDR1 SGHRS, CDR2 YFSETQ. Between the trimmed V and J ends, which lost 0 bases and 3 bases, there was a span of 15 bases. The study's findings and limits: How much donors shared clonotypes was expected to be affected by sequencing depth. A handful of donors held approximately 4.6% of naive CD4 clonotypes in common.

Sequencing was performed on memory CD4+ T cells from PBMCs. As to subset: CD45RA-negative fraction. The chain links TRBV5-1 to TRBJ2-5; perhaps TRBD1 as D (5 bases). The sequence derives from a man between 18 and 29 years old in good health. Some clones in this sample may be carry-over from other donors' samples. CDR3 in DNA: TGCGCCAGCAGCTTGGAGGACGGTGGCAGGGAAGAGACCCAGTACTTC. Its protein is CASSLEDGGREETQYF.